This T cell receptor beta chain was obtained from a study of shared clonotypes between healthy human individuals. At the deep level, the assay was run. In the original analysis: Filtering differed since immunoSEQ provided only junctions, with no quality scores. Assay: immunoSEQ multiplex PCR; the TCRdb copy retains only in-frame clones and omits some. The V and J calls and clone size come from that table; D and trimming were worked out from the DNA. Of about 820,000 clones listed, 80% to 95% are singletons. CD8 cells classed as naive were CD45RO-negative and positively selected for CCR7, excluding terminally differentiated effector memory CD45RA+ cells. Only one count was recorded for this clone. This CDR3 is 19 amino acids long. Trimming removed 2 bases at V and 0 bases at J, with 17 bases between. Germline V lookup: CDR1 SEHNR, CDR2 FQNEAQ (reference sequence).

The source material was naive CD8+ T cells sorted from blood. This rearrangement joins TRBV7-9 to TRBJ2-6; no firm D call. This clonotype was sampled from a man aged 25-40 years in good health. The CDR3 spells CASSLRETTHPSGANVLTF. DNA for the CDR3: TGTGCCAGCAGCTTAAGAGAGACCACGCACCCCTCTGGGGCCAACGTCCTGACTTTC.